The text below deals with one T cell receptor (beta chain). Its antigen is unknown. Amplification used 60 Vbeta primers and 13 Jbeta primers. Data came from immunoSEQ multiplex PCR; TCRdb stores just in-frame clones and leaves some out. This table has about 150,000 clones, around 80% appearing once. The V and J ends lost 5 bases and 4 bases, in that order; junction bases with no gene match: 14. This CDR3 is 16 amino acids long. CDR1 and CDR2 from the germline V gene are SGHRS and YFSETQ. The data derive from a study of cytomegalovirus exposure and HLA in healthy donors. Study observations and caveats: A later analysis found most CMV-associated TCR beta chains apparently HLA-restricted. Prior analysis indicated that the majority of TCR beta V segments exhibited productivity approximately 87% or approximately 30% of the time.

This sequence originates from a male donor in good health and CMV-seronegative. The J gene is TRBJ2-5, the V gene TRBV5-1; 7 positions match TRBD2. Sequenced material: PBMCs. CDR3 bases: TGCGCCAGCAGTACTGGAAGCCTAGCGGTTCTAGAGACCCAGTACTTC. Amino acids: CASSTGSLAVLETQYF.